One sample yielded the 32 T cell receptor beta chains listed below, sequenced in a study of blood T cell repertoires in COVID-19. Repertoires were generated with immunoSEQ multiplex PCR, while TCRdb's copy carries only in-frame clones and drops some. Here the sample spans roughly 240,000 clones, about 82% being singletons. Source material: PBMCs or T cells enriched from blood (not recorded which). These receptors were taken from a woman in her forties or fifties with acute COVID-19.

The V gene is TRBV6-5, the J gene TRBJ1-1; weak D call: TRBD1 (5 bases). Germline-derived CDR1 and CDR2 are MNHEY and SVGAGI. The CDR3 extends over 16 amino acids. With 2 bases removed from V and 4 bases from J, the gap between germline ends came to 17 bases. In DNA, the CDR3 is TGTGCCAGCAGTTACCTGAGTGCTACCGGGGGCACTGAAGCTTTCTTT. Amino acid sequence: CASSYLSATGGTEAFF.

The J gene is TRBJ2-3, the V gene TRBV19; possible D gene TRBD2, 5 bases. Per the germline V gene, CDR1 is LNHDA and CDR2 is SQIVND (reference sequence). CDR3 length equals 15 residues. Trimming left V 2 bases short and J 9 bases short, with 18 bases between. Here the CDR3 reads CASSIQLELVKTQYF. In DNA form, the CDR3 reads TGTGCCAGTAGTATACAACTAGAGTTGGTGAAGACGCAGTATTTT.

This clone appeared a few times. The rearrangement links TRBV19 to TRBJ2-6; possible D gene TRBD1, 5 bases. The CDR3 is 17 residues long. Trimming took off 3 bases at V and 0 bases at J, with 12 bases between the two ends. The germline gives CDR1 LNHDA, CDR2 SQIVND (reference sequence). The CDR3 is CASSIDRTLSGANVLTF. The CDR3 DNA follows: TGTGCCAGTAGTATCGACAGAACCCTCTCTGGGGCCAACGTCCTGACTTTC.

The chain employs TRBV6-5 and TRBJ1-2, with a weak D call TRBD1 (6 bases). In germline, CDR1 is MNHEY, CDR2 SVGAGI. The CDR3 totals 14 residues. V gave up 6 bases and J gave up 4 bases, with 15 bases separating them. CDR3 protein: CASSGGRGVYGYTF. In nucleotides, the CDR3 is TGTGCCAGCAGCGGCGGCAGGGGAGTCTATGGCTACACCTTC.

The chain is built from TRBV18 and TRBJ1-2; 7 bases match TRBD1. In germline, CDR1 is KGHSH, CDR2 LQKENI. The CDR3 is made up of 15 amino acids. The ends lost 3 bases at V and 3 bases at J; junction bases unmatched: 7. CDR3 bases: TGTGCCAGCTCACCTTCAGGGGGGTCCGACTATGGCTACACCTTC. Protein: CASSPSGGSDYGYTF.

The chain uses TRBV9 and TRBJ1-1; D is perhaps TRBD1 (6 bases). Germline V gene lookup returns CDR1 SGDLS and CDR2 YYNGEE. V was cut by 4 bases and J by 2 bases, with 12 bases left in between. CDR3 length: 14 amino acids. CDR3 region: CASSLRQVNTEAFF. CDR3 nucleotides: TGTGCCAGCAGCTTACGACAGGTTAACACTGAAGCTTTCTTT.

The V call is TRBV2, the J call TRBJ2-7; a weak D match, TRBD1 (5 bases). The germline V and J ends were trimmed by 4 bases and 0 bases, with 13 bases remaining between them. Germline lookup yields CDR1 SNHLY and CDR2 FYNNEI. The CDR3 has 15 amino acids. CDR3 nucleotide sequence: TGTGCCAGCAGTGCCCAACAGGTGTCCTCCTACGAGCAGTACTTC. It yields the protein CASSAQQVSSYEQYF.

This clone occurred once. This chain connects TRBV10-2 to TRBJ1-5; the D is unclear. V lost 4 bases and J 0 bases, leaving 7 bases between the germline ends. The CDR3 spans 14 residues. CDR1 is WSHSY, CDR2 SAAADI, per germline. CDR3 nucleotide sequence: TGCGCCAGCAGTGTGTCAGCTAGCAATCAGCCCCAGCATTTT. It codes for CASSVSASNQPQHF.

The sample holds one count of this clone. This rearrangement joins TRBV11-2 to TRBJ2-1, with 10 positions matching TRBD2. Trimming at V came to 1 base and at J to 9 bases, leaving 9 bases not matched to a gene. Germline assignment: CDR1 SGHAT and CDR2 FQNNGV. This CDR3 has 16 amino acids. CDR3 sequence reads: CASSLVRASGGGEQFF. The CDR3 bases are TGTGCCAGCAGCTTAGTAAGGGCTAGCGGGGGTGGTGAGCAGTTCTTC.

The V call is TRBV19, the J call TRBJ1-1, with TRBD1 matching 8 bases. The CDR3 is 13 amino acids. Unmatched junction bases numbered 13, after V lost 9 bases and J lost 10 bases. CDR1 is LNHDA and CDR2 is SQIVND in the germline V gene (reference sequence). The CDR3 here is CASLQVGTGRAFF. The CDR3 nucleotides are TGTGCCAGCCTTCAGGTAGGGACAGGAAGAGCTTTCTTT.

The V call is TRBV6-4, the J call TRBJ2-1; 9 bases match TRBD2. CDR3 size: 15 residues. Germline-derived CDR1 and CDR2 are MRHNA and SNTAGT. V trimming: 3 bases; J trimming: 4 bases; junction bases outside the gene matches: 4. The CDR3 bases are TGTGCCAGCAGTGATCGCGCGGGGGGGTACAATGAGCAGTTCTTC. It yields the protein CASSDRAGGYNEQFF.

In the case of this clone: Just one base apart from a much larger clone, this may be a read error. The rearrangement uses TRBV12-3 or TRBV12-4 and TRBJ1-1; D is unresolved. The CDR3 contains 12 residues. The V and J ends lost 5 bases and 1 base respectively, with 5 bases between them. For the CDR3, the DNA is TGTGCCAGCAGTCGGGAGAACACTGAAGCTTTCTTT. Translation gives CASSRENTEAFF.

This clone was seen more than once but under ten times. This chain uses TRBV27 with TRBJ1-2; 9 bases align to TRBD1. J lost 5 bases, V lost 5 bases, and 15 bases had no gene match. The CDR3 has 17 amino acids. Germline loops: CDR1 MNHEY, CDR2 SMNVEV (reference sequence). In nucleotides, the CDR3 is TGTGCCAGCAGTATAACCGGGACAGGGAGCCGACGGTATGGCTACACCTTC. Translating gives CASSITGTGSRRYGYTF.

The CDR3, as DNA: TGTGCCAGCACCCCGAATCTGGTAGCTAACTATGGCTACACCTTC. It is translated as CASTPNLVANYGYTF. The chain joins TRBV7-9 to TRBJ1-2; D uncertain. Trimming shortened V by 7 bases and J by 0 bases, and 15 bases separated the two germline ends. This CDR3 is built from 15 residues. Germline V gene lookup returns CDR1 SEHNR and CDR2 FQNEAQ (reference sequence).

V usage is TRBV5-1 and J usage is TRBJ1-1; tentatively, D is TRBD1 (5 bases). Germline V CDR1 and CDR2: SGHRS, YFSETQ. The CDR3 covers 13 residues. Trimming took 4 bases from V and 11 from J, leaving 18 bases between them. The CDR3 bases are TGCGCCAGCAGCCCCGGGCCTGGCGGGGGGGCTTTCTTT. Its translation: CASSPGPGGGAFF.

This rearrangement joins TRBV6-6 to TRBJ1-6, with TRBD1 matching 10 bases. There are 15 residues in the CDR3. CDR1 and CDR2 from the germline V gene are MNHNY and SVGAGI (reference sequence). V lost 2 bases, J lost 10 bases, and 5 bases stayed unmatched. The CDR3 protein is CASSYGDRGGSPLHF. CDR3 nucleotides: TGTGCCAGCAGTTACGGGGACAGGGGAGGATCACCCCTCCACTTT.

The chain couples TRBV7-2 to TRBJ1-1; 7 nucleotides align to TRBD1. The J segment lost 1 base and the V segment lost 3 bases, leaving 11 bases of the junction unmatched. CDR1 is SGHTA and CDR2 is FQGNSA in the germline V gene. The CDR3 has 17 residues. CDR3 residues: CASSFSGGSRQNTEAFF. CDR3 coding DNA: TGTGCCAGCAGCTTTTCAGGGGGGTCCAGGCAGAACACTGAAGCTTTCTTT. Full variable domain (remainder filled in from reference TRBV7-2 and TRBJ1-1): GAGVSQSPSNKVTEKGKDVELRCDPISGHTALYWYRQSLGQGLEFLIYFQGNSAPDKSGLPSDRFSAERTGGSVSTLTIQRTQQEDSAVYLCASSFSGGSRQNTEAFFGQGTRLTVV.

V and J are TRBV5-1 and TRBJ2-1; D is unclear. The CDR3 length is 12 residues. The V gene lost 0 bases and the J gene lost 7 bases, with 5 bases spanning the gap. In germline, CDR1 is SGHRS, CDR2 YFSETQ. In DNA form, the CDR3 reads TGCGCCAGCAGCTTGGACGGGAATGAGCAGTTCTTC. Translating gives CASSLDGNEQFF.

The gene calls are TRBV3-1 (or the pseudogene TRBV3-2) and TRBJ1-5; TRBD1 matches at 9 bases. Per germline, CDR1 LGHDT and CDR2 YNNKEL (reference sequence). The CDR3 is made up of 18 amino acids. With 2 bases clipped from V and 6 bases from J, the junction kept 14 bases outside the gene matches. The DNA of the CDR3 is TGTGCCAGCAGCCAAAGCTTGGGGACAGGGATTCTGGGTCAGCCCCAGCATTTT. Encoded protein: CASSQSLGTGILGQPQHF.

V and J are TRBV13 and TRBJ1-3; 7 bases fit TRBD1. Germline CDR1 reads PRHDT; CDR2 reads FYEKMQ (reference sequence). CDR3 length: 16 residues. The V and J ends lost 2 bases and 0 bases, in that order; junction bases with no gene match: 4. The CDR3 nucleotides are TGTGCCAGCAGCTTATTAGGGGGCGCCTCTGGAAACACCATATATTTT. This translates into CASSLLGGASGNTIYF.

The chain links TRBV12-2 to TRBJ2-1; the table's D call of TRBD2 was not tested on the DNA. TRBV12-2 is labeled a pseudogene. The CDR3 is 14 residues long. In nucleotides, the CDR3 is TGTGCAAGTCGCCCGCCCTTGTACGGGGATGGGCAGTTCTTC. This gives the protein CASRPPLYGDGQFF.

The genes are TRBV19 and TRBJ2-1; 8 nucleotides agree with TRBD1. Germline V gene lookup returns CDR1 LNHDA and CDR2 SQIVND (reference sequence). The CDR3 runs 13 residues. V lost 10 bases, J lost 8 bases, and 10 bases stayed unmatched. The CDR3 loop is CATGTGLIDEQFF. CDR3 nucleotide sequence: TGTGCCACCGGGACAGGTTTAATCGATGAGCAGTTCTTC.

The CDR3 spells CSAYTEGAVEKLFF. The CDR3 region has the DNA TGCAGCGCCTACACGGAGGGGGCGGTAGAAAAACTGTTTTTT. The chain joins TRBV29-1 to TRBJ1-4, with TRBD1 matching 7 bases. The CDR3 is made up of 14 amino acids. Germline loops: CDR1 SQVTM, CDR2 ANQGSEA. V shed 7 bases, J shed 8 bases, and the junction held 13 bases outside the gene matches.

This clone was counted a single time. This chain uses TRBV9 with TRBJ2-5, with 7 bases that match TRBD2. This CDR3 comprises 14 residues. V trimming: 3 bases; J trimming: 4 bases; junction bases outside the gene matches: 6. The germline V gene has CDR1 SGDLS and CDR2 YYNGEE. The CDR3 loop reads CASSAGLGVETQYF. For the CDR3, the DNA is TGTGCCAGCAGCGCCGGACTAGGAGTAGAGACCCAGTACTTC.

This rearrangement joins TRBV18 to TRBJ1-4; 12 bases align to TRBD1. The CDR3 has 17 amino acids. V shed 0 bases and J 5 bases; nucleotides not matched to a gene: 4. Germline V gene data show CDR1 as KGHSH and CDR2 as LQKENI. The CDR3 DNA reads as TGTGCCAGCTCACCACCGGGACAGGGGGCGTGGAATGAAAAACTGTTTTTT. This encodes CASSPPGQGAWNEKLFF.

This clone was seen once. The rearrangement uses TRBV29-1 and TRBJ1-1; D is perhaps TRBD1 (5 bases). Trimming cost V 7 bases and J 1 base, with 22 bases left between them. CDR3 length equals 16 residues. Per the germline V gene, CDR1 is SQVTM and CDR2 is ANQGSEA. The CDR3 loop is CSASGRDVGRNTEAFF. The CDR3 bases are TGCAGCGCCAGCGGGAGGGACGTCGGAAGGAACACTGAAGCTTTCTTT.

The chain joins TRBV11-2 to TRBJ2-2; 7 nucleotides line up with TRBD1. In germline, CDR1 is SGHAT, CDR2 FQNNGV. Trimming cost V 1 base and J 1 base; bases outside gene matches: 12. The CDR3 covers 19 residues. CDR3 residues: CASSLGIIPQGVNTGELFF. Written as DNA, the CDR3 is TGTGCCAGCAGCTTAGGTATTATCCCCCAGGGGGTGAACACCGGGGAGCTGTTTTTT.

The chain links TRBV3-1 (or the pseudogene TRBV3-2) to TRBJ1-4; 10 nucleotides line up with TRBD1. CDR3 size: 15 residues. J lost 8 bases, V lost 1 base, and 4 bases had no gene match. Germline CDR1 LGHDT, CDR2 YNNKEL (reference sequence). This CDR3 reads CASSQGQGAREKLFF. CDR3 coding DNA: TGTGCCAGCAGCCAAGGACAGGGGGCAAGAGAAAAACTGTTTTTT.

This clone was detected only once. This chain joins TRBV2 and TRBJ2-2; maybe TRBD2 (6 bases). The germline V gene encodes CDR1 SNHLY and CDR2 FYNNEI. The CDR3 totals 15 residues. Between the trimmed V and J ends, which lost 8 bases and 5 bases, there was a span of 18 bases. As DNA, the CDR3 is TGTGCCAGCTCCCAAGGAGGGAGTAGGACCGGGGAGCTGTTTTTT. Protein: CASSQGGSRTGELFF.

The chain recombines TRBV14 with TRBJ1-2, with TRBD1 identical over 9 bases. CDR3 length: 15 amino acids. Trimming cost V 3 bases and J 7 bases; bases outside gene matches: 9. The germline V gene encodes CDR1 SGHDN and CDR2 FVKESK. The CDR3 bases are TGTGCCAGCAGCCAGAACACAGGGGGCGCGAGTGGCTACACCTTC. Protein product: CASSQNTGGASGYTF.

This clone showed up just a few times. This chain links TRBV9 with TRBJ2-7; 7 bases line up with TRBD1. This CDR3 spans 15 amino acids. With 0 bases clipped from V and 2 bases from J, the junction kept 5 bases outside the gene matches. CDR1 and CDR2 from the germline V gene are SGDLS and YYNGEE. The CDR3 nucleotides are TGTGCCAGCAGCGTAGAATCGGGACAGACCTACGAGCAGTACTTC. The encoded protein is CASSVESGQTYEQYF.

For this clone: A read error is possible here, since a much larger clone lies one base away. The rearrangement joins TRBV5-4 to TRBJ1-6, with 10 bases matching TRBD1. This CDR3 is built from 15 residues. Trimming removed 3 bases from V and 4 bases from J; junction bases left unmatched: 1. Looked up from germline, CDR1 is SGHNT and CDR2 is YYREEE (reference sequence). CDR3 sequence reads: CASSWTGGYNSPLHF. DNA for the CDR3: TGTGCCAGCAGCTGGACAGGGGGGTATAATTCACCCCTCCACTTT.